What follows is one T cell receptor beta chain and its context. This clone's antigen is unknown. No much larger clone is present one base from it, and per-base qualities are unavailable. These data come from a study of cytomegalovirus exposure and HLA in healthy donors (TCRdb year 2017). For the study in its entirety: An earlier analysis of under 600 of the donors reported approximately 270 Gb of sequence data and about 100 million unique TCR beta sequences from about 200 million T cells. About 280 gigabases of sequencing data and roughly 90 million unique TCR sequences were included in an early release covering about 620 HLA-typed donors. Of the 398 genotyped donors, around 81% fell in the genetic ancestry cluster associated with self-reported Caucasian donors. The aim of the study was to test whether cataloging public T cell receptors could identify signatures of past pathogen exposure. Using immunosequencing, the study profiled T cell repertoires from 500 to 800 subjects and related those repertoires to cytomegalovirus serostatus. Besides the first cohort of approximately 670 subjects, a separate validation cohort made up of 120 different subjects was used. High-throughput TCR immunosequencing, statistical association of individual TCRs with disease status, and machine learning were combined to predict cytomegalovirus infection status. A later analysis re-examined previously published TCR beta repertoires from more than 650 donors and added high-resolution HLA genotyping to investigate patterns of TCR occurrence. Rather than using new phenotypic data, the later analysis identified candidate immune exposures from TCR beta sequences and from how often those sequences occurred across donors. To decide whether each TCR beta V gene segment behaved as functional or pseudogenic, an earlier analysis of some 600 of the donors relied on high-throughput TCR beta sequencing. Donor age, sex, ethnicity and CMV serostatus were compiled together with the repertoire data. Genome-wide SNP genotypes for about 65% of the roughly 700 donors were used in a later genetic analysis, which treated that subset as a discovery cohort. Every repertoire in the discovery cohort had been generated on one and the same sequencing platform. Class I and class II HLA loci were covered by the typing at four-digit resolution. The number of typed donors differed by locus: 629-630 for A, B, C, DRB1 and DQB1; approximately 530 for DQA1; roughly 600 for DPA1; and 400 to 480 for DPB1. Five DR-DQ haplotypes were handled as single units for association and clustering, since linkage in the cohort was strong. Among some 400 genotyped donors of the cohort, an average of around 220,000 unique TCR beta nucleotide sequences was sequenced per donor, of which roughly 18% were non-productive. Overall study results and their limits: Because counts were too low, about 18 rarely observed V segments, including chromosome 9 orphons, were excluded from the earlier analysis of under 650 of the donors. Several of the top co-occurrence clusters appeared to be linked to parvovirus B19, influenza, CMV and Epstein-Barr virus, according to a later analysis. An association between a missense DCLRE1C variant and V-gene and J-gene trimming of TCR beta chains was found in a later genetic analysis and replicated in an independent cohort. While some public TCRs were present in many individuals, most TCR sequences turned up only very rarely across donors. According to a later genetic analysis, donors in an Asian-associated ancestry cluster had fewer N-insertions in productive TCRs than the approximately 650-donor mean. In an earlier analysis of approximately 600 of the donors, most TCR beta V segments were observed in productive rearrangements about 87% or about 30% of the time, broadly matching IMGT annotations. When HLA alleles, especially DR and DQ, strongly co-occurred, TCR associations were difficult to assign to individual alleles. In a later analysis, some 18,000 TCR beta sequences were associated with specific HLA alleles at a false discovery rate of 0.05. The classifier was reported to diagnose cytomegalovirus status with high specificity and sensitivity in both the original cohort and the validation cohort. Presence/absence analyses assumed roughly uniform sequencing depth across donors, an assumption that may not hold. According to a later analysis, most CMV-associated TCR beta chains appeared to be HLA-restricted, and the HLA associations seemed to be driven largely by CMV exposure. Because HLA typing was missing for some donors at each locus, association tests included only the typed subset. Some IMGT-functional V segments, including TRBV6-2 and TRBV6-3, could not be told apart with the 87-base-pair reads, so those segments were excluded. Linkage disequilibrium might explain the correlated functional status among segregating V segments, but an unknown experimental factor could not be ruled out. For the cohort, immune exposure information was limited to CMV serostatus. A later analysis found that HLA-associated TCR beta chains were more clonally expanded and had lower generation probabilities than equally common non-associated chains. According to the authors, the approach could potentially be generalized to other disease states and immunological phenotypes. A further reported finding was that TCR beta sequences accurately predicted the HLA-A and HLA-B alleles for most subjects in the first cohort. In a later analysis, the rate of TCR association differed among HLA loci, with DRB1 alleles having the most associated TCRs and HLA-C alleles having the fewest. Three of the identified cytomegalovirus-associated TCR beta chains were confirmed in vitro to be specific for cytomegalovirus antigens. A cluster of highly shared sequence variants was judged likely to represent a technical artifact of the sequencing pipeline. The study listed 170 or so TCR beta chains as associated with cytomegalovirus. Only TCR beta chains were sequenced in this cohort, and the absence of alpha or paired-chain data limited detectable features.

From the cysteine up to the phenylalanine, the CDR3 has a length of 14 residues. Just CDR3 DNA is preserved here, 42 bases in frame from base 1. For CDR1 and CDR2, the germline V gene lists MNHNS and SASEGT. V loses 4 bases, J loses 2 bases, and the germline ends lie 9 bases apart. Libraries were built with the immunoSEQ multiplex PCR assay. A mixture of 60 forward primers for TCR Vbeta segments and 13 reverse primers for TCR Jbeta segments was used in the multiplex PCR. A multiplex PCR assay on genomic DNA amplified the CDR3 region of rearranged TCR beta genes. The amplified TCR beta libraries were sequenced on the Illumina HiSeq System as 87-base-pair reads. The source study handled its data this way. In a later analysis, tens of millions of unique TCR beta chains were counted across the 690 or so repertoires, and around 11 million of these chains were shared by at least two donors. To remove PCR and sequencing errors, raw reads were error-corrected and collapsed into unique sequences using a nearest-neighbor algorithm that merged closely related sequences. CDR3 sequences were aligned to IMGT reference sequences to assign V, D and J gene segments. Each retained sequence needed at least a six-nucleotide match to both a V gene segment and a J gene segment. Rearrangements were called productive when the CDR3 lacked stop codons and stayed in frame with V and J; all others were non-productive. Following IMGT convention, CDR3 was defined as the stretch from the second conserved V-encoded cysteine up to the conserved J-encoded phenylalanine. The earlier analysis of about 590 of the donors excluded sequences that lacked an unambiguous match to a single V gene segment. In an earlier analysis of several hundred of the donors, a V segment was called functional when productive rearrangements were above 56.7%, and segregating when the standard deviation between donors exceeded 5%. A statistical classification framework was developed to diagnose cytomegalovirus status using the catalog of TCR beta chain sequences. In a later analysis, TCR nucleotide sequences were compared against IMGT/GENE-DB human TR gene sequences so that V and J genes could be assigned. In a later analysis, CDR3 sequences and most-parsimonious VDJ recombination scenarios were assigned using the TCRdist pipeline. In a later analysis, each TCR beta chain was defined by its CDR3 amino acid sequence together with its V-gene family, and reads lacking a unique V-gene family were excluded. To address suspected cross-contamination and a sequencing artifact, a later analysis removed 592 highly shared, low-generation-probability nucleotide sequences. For each public chain, a later analysis derived a clonal expansion index from normalized ranks of inferred template counts within each repertoire. In a later analysis, generation probabilities were computed with a VDJ recombination model fitted to out-of-frame rearrangements, and the resulting probabilities were checked against IGoR. A later analysis scored TCR-TCR, TCR-HLA and TCR-CMV co-occurrence with hypergeometric tests, applying a repertoire-size bias correction to TCR pairs. False discovery rates were estimated in a later analysis by permuting HLA or CMV assignments 20 times. In a later analysis, co-occurring TCRs were grouped using DBSCAN, and TCRdist sequence similarity was added for clustering within HLA-allele-positive subsets. For co-occurrence clustering, repertoires with fewer than 30,000 or more than 120,000 public chains were excluded, along with four to six repertoires with anomalous nucleotide sharing. TCRdb provides this immuneACCESS table in a form limited to in-frame rearrangements. Some clones are lacking; in checked studies, under half of them reflect an unresolved V gene, and why the rest are absent is not known. Clonal size and the V and J genes are those of that table, whereas D and trimming came from the DNA. The sample table contains 98,000 or so clones; only one count was recorded for about 79% of them. Clones ranked in the top ten supply roughly 5% of the sample.

In total, roughly 710 healthy bone marrow donors made up the cohort. Cohort members were all nominally healthy when sampled, although unrecorded immune exposures were likely present. The donor tested CMV seropositive, placing the donor among the 290 or so seropositive members of the cohort. Every donor gave a peripheral blood sample, and the peripheral blood mononuclear cells from that sample were used for TCR beta sequencing. The Qiagen DNeasy Blood Extraction Kit was used to extract genomic DNA from the blood cell samples. This clonotype was obtained from a man aged 60 to 69 in good health and CMV-seropositive. Rearrangement joined TRBV6-1 to TRBJ1-5; TRBD1 might be the D gene, on 6 matching bases. Specimen: PBMCs. The DNA sequence is as follows: TGTGCCAGCAGTGGACACAGGGGCAATCAGCCCCAGCATTTT. The translation is CASSGHRGNQPQHF.